The source of this T cell receptor beta chain is a study of cytomegalovirus exposure and HLA in healthy donors. Looking at the study overall: T cells numbering about 179 million yielded some 100 million unique TCR beta sequences in an earlier analysis.

The PCR had 60 Vbeta and 13 Jbeta primers. The table came from immunoSEQ multiplex PCR; TCRdb's copy has only in-frame clones and leaves some out. The sample yields roughly 57,000 clones, around 80% seen once. V lost 0 bases to trimming and J lost 5 bases, with 13 bases between them. The germline V gene encodes CDR1 SGHRS and CDR2 YFSETQ. The CDR3 length is 15 residues. Sequencing was done on a sample of PBMCs. The rearrangement uses TRBV5-1 and TRBJ2-3; D is uncertain. This TCR was recovered from a man aged 50 to 60 in good health and CMV-seronegative. The CDR3 sequence is CASSLDSTSLDTQYF. The CDR3 nucleotides read TGCGCCAGCAGCTTGGACTCTACTTCACTAGATACGCAGTATTTT.